Presented here are 24 T cell receptor beta chains from one specimen sequenced in a study of neurological immune-mediated disorders. TCRdb re-derived calls from the 5' RACE reads in MiXCR, one entry per CDR3 protein. The repertoire includes roughly 80,000 distinct CDR3 sequences, under 20% of them detected once, and 15% sits in the top ten. The sequencing sample was made of PBMCs. Source of these receptors: a woman aged 40 to 49 in good health.

This clonotype was picked up many times. The chain employs TRBV18 and TRBJ1-1; D is uncertain. The CDR3 has 16 amino acids. Between the trimmed V and J ends, which lost 3 bases and 3 bases, there was a span of 17 bases. The germline gives CDR1 KGHSH, CDR2 LQKENI. CDR3 loop: CASSPTGRGRDTEAFF. The CDR3 bases are TGTGCCAGCTCACCCACCGGTCGGGGAAGAGACACTGAAGCTTTCTTT.

This clonotype turned up a few times. The V call is TRBV12-3 or TRBV12-4, the J call TRBJ1-1; D is possibly TRBD1 (5 bases). V lost 6 bases and J lost 1, with 9 bases in between. The CDR3 covers 13 residues. CDR3 in DNA: TGTGCCAGCAGCAGGAGGGGGAACACTGAAGCTTTCTTT. The encoded protein is CASSRRGNTEAFF.

This clonotype was counted at least ten times. V is TRBV20-1 and J is TRBJ2-7; TRBD2 matches 7 bases. The J segment lost 0 bases and the V segment lost 4 bases, leaving 0 bases of the junction unmatched. The CDR3 is made up of 12 amino acids. Germline values: CDR1 DFQATT, CDR2 SNEGSKA (reference sequence). The CDR3 spells CSATSGSYEQYV. CDR3 nucleotide sequence: TGCAGTGCTACTAGCGGCTCCTACGAGCAGTACGTC.

Only a few counts were recorded for this clonotype. The genes are TRBV24-1 and TRBJ2-5; the match to TRBD1 covers 8 bases. V shed 2 bases and J 1 base; nucleotides not matched to a gene: 2. The CDR3 runs 15 residues. Germline V gives CDR1 KGHDR, CDR2 SFDVKD. The CDR3 protein is CATSDYGQGQETQYF. In DNA, the CDR3 is TGTGCCACCAGTGATTACGGACAGGGCCAAGAGACCCAGTACTTC.

This clonotype was recorded at least ten times. V gene TRBV30 combines with J gene TRBJ1-1; D is ambiguous. Trimming shortened V by 2 bases and J by 1 base, and 17 bases separated the two germline ends. Germline CDR1 and CDR2: GTSNPN and SVGIG (reference sequence). This CDR3 contains 16 residues. The CDR3 protein is CAWSPPWEDSNTEAFF. The CDR3 bases are TGTGCCTGGAGTCCACCCTGGGAAGACTCGAACACTGAAGCTTTCTTT.

This clonotype has ten or more counts. This chain connects TRBV5-1 to TRBJ2-3; tentative D call: TRBD2 (7 bases). The length of the CDR3 is 15 residues. V lost 2 bases, J lost 4 bases, and 14 bases lay in between. The V gene's germline CDR1 is SGHRS and CDR2 YFSETQ. The CDR3 nucleotides are TGCGCCAGCAGCTTCTACGGGGGGCCTCCAGATACGCAGTATTTT. It is translated as CASSFYGGPPDTQYF. Full variable domain (remainder filled in from reference TRBV5-1 and TRBJ2-3): KAGVTQTPRYLIKTRGQQVTLSCSPISGHRSVSWYQQTPGQGLQFLFEYFSETQRNKGNFPGRFSGRQFSNSRSEMNVSTLELGDSALYLCASSFYGGPPDTQYFGPGTRLTVL.

This clonotype was found many times. The chain uses TRBV6-5 and TRBJ2-5; 11 nucleotides line up with TRBD1. Germline loops: CDR1 MNHEY, CDR2 SVGAGI. The CDR3 consists of 14 residues. Trimming took 6 bases from V and 6 from J; bases not matched to a gene: 6. The CDR3 DNA reads as TGTGCCAGCAGCTCCGGGACAGGGGGGAAGACCCAGTACTTC. As protein: CASSSGTGGKTQYF.

This clonotype was recorded at least ten times. This chain connects TRBV11-2 to TRBJ1-1; possibly TRBD1 for D (6 bases). CDR3 length equals 16 residues. Germline V gene sequence: CDR1 SGHAT, CDR2 FQNNGV. V shed 6 bases and J shed 0 bases, with 17 bases lying between them. CDR3 DNA: TGTGCCAGCAGTCTTGGCACAGGGTACATGAACACTGAAGCTTTCTTT. This sequence encodes CASSLGTGYMNTEAFF.

In its sample, this clonotype was seen many times. Since a much larger clone is just one base distant, this may be a read error. J is TRBJ2-5 and V is TRBV20-1; 12 bases line up with TRBD2. V was clipped by 3 bases and J by 2 bases; unmatched bases: 1. CDR1 is DFQATT, CDR2 SNEGSKA, per germline (reference sequence). The length of the CDR3 is 14 residues. This chain's CDR3 is CSASLAGGQETQYF. The CDR3 nucleotides are TGCAGTGCTAGCCTAGCGGGGGGGCAAGAGACCCAGTACTTC.

The J gene is TRBJ2-1, the V gene TRBV12-5; 9 bases agree with TRBD1. After removal of 1 base from V and 3 bases from J, the junction contained 7 bases not matched to a gene. The V gene's germline CDR1 is LGHNT and CDR2 FRNRAP. The CDR3 loop spans 17 amino acids. CDR3 coding DNA: TGTGCTAGTGGTTTGGGGATCGGGACAGGGTGCTACAATGAGCAGTTCTTC. It codes for CASGLGIGTGCYNEQFF.

This clonotype was seen repeatedly, ten times or more. In DNA, the CDR3 is TGCGCCAGCAGCTTGGGACTAGCGGGCAATGAGCAGTTCTTC. It encodes CASSLGLAGNEQFF. The V and J genes are TRBV5-1 and TRBJ2-1, with 10 bases lining up with TRBD2. V gave up 0 bases and J gave up 6 bases; unmatched junction bases: 0. The CDR3 consists of 14 residues. Germline-derived CDR1 and CDR2 are SGHRS and YFSETQ.

This clonotype was counted many times. The V and J genes are TRBV28 and TRBJ2-1; D is unresolved. Germline V gene sequence: CDR1 MDHEN, CDR2 SYDVKM. Trimming removed 8 bases from V and 8 bases from J, with 13 bases in between. There are 12 residues in the CDR3. CDR3 nucleotides: TGTGCCAGCCGCGCTGGCGTTGATGAGCAGTTCTTC. Protein sequence: CASRAGVDEQFF.

This clonotype was counted many times. The chain carries TRBV18 and TRBJ2-4; D unclear. With 2 bases removed from V and 6 bases from J, the gap between germline ends came to 20 bases. CDR1 KGHSH and CDR2 LQKENI come from the germline V gene. The CDR3 loop spans 17 amino acids. The CDR3 region is CASSPSWSERLINIQYF. The CDR3 bases are TGTGCCAGCTCACCAAGCTGGAGCGAGAGGTTGATAAACATTCAGTACTTC. Together with reference TRBV18 and TRBJ2-4, the CDR3 gives the full variable domain: NAGVMQNPRHLVRRRGQEARLRCSPMKGHSHVYWYRQLPEEGLKFMVYLQKENIIDESGMPKERFSAEFPKEGPSILRIQQVVRGDSAAYFCASSPSWSERLINIQYFGAGTRLSVL.

This clonotype was recorded at least ten times. The chain links TRBV6-6 to TRBJ2-6; D is unclear. The CDR3 is 18 amino acids. Trimming cost V 0 bases and J 0 bases, with 12 bases left between them. From germline, CDR1 is MNHNY and CDR2 SVGAGI (reference sequence). CDR3 coding DNA: TGTGCCAGCAGTTACTCGGGCAGTAAAATCTCTGGGGCCAACGTCCTGACTTTC. Protein sequence: CASSYSGSKISGANVLTF.

On this clonotype itself: This may arise from a read error, as a much more abundant clone is one base away. The chain recombines TRBV4-1 with TRBJ2-7, with 8 nucleotides matching TRBD1. The ends lost 5 bases at V and 2 bases at J; junction bases unmatched: 14. CDR1 and CDR2 from the germline V gene are MGHRA and YSYEKL. The CDR3 has 17 amino acids. The CDR3 spells CASSSTPGTGQTYEQYF. Written as DNA, the CDR3 is TGCGCCAGCAGCAGCACCCCCGGGACAGGCCAAACCTACGAGCAGTACTTC.

This chain uses TRBV7-2 with TRBJ2-5; the D gene could be TRBD1 or TRBD2 (5 bases each). This CDR3 is built from 18 residues. Per the germline V gene, CDR1 is SGHTA and CDR2 is FQGNSA. The V end was cut by 2 bases, the J end by 7 bases, with 26 bases between. This CDR3 reads CASSLIPSIGAQWATQYF. CDR3 DNA: TGTGCCAGCAGCTTAATCCCGTCCATCGGGGCCCAATGGGCGACCCAGTACTTC.

This clonotype appeared a few times. V is TRBV20-1 and J is TRBJ2-3, with a possible D match to TRBD1 (5 bases). CDR3 length: 13 residues. V was pared by 7 bases and J by 2 bases, with 13 bases between. Per germline, CDR1 DFQATT and CDR2 SNEGSKA (reference sequence). CDR3 coding DNA: TGCAGTGTGCCATCAGGGAACACAGATACGCAGTATTTT. The encoded protein is CSVPSGNTDTQYF.

This rearrangement joins TRBV20-1 to TRBJ2-7; 7 bases fit TRBD2. The V gene's germline CDR1 is DFQATT and CDR2 SNEGSKA (reference sequence). With V trimmed by 6 bases and J by 6 bases, 8 bases remained unmatched. This CDR3 is built from 12 residues. CDR3 region: CSALGLNSEQYF. The CDR3 DNA is TGCAGTGCCCTGGGACTAAACAGCGAGCAGTACTTC.

There are many counts of this clonotype. This chain connects TRBV28 to TRBJ1-2; 7 nucleotides agree with TRBD1. This CDR3 has 15 residues. CDR1 and CDR2 (germline): MDHEN, SYDVKM. V shed 5 bases, J shed 4 bases, and the junction held 10 bases outside the gene matches. CDR3 region: CASSPGTARTYGYTF. In DNA form, the CDR3 reads TGTGCCAGCAGTCCGGGGACAGCTAGAACCTATGGCTACACCTTC.

The table lists this clonotype with a count of one. Compared with germline, one end of the junction differs, possibly owing to a read error. The CDR3 DNA follows: TGTGCCAGCAGCCCAACAGGGGCGAACACCTGGGAGCTGTTTTTT. Translation gives CASSPTGANTWELFF. J is TRBJ2-2 and V is TRBV7-9; TRBD1 matches 7 bases. Per the germline V gene, CDR1 is SEHNR and CDR2 is FQNEAQ (reference sequence). The CDR3 has 15 residues.

This clonotype has a count of ten or more. The chain carries TRBV12-3 or TRBV12-4 and TRBJ1-1; D not certain. V lost 7 bases to trimming and J lost 0 bases, with 9 bases between them. The CDR3 is 13 amino acids. CDR3 nucleotide sequence: TGTGCCAGCACCTTCGACATGAACACTGAAGCTTTCTTT. Encoded protein: CASTFDMNTEAFF.

This clonotype was counted at least ten times. The genes are TRBV6-2 or TRBV6-3 and TRBJ2-3, with 14 bases matching TRBD2. The CDR3 consists of 16 residues. After removal of 2 bases from V and 6 bases from J, the junction contained 4 bases not matched to a gene. Germline lookup yields CDR1 MNHEY and CDR2 SVGEGT. The CDR3 DNA sequence: TGTGCCAGCAGTTACAAGACTAGCGGGGGGGCGGATACGCAGTATTTT. This translates into CASSYKTSGGADTQYF.

This clonotype was counted once. The chain is built from TRBV20-1 and TRBJ2-5, with D maybe TRBD1 (6 bases). The V and J ends lost 6 bases and 4 bases respectively, with 21 bases between them. Germline values: CDR1 DFQATT, CDR2 SNEGSKA (reference sequence). This CDR3 spans 15 amino acids. The CDR3, as DNA: TGCAGTGCGAAGAGTTATCTGGGGACAAGAGAGACCCAGTACTTC. This gives the protein CSAKSYLGTRETQYF.

This clonotype has at least ten counts. The genes are TRBV18 and TRBJ1-6; a weak D match, TRBD1 (5 bases). Germline V gene data show CDR1 as KGHSH and CDR2 as LQKENI. The CDR3 is made up of 16 amino acids. V lost 3 bases to trimming and J lost 4 bases, with 13 bases between them. The CDR3 here is CASSPSPGPYNSPLHF. CDR3 DNA: TGTGCCAGCTCACCCTCCCCAGGGCCGTATAATTCACCCCTCCACTTT.